This TCR beta chain was profiled in a study of response to subunit inactivated influenza vaccine. Study results and limitations: The authors put forward the suggestion that each seasonal influenza vaccination may bring in only a limited number of new T cells.

The CDR3 is 15 amino acids. The V gene lost 3 bases and the J gene lost 7 bases, with 15 bases spanning the gap. This clonotype appeared a few times. Its antigen is not identified. MiXCR was run by TCRdb on the RT-PCR reads, yielding one entry per CDR3 protein. The sample has about 540,000 distinct CDR3 sequences, approximately 24% seen once; the top ten hold 2.8%. The same specimen was also included in a second study, on T cells expressing NK-cell markers. Per that study: The TCR beta cDNA came from 5'RACE template switching with UMIs. Investigators obtained TCR beta repertoires from sorted CD3+CD56+NKG2C+, CD3+CD56+NKG2C- and CD3+CD56-NKG2C+ T cells. Most of the eight sequenced donors tested HCMV-seropositive; one tested seronegative. CD8+ T cells in roughly six donors included dominant NKG2C+ clonotypes at roughly 1.0-8%.

This sequence originates from a man in his forties or fifties who received an inactivated influenza vaccine. This chain joins TRBV12-3 or TRBV12-4 and TRBJ1-4; a possible D gene is TRBD1 (6 bases). The sequencing here drew on CD4+ T cells sorted from PBMCs, taken 11 to 12 days after vaccination. Here the CDR3 DNA reads TGTGCCAGCAGTTTTGGTGTGGGGGGCAGTGAAAAACTGTTTTTT. Its translation: CASSFGVGGSEKLFF.